The clone carrying this T cell receptor (beta chain) was detected a few times. CDR3 length: 19 amino acids. Germline loops: CDR1 KGHDR, CDR2 SFDVKD. With V trimmed by 4 bases and J by 1 base, 13 bases remained unmatched. The data derive from a study of blood T cell repertoires in COVID-19. For the study at large: From the United States, Italy and Spain came samples of acute and convalescent COVID-19. T cells, B-cell-depleted T cells, or PBMCs provided the cDNA or gDNA that served as material.

Under the authors' procedure: Reference gene primer amplification in the assay estimated nucleated cell counts. Sequencing was performed with immunoSEQ multiplex PCR; in TCRdb, only in-frame clones are kept and a portion is missing. V and J calls and clone size are as listed in that table; D and trimming were resolved from the DNA. Among 100,000 to 150,000 clones, over 60% were seen once, and the ten largest hold 35% to 40%. The sample was peripheral blood. The TCR was taken from a man between 40 and 49 years old with active or convalescent COVID-19. The chain uses TRBV24-1 and TRBJ2-2, with TRBD2 matching over 8 bases. The CDR3 region is CATSDRTVSLAGNTGELFF. As DNA, the CDR3 is TGTGCCACCAGTGACCGGACAGTGTCTCTAGCGGGGAACACCGGGGAGCTGTTTTTT.